A selection of T cell receptor beta chains follows, all from one sample in a study of cytomegalovirus exposure and HLA in healthy donors. Libraries were prepared by immunoSEQ multiplex PCR; TCRdb keeps only in-frame clonotypes and omits some of them. This table has a few hundred thousand clones, 60% to 80% appearing once. The sample was PBMCs. The receptors were sampled from a woman between 25 and 40 years old in good health and CMV-seronegative. Both conserved end residues are part of each CDR3. The order of the fields is clone size, D gene, J gene, V gene, CDR3 protein, CDR3 DNA. A D gene is named only where the DNA matches it firmly. Size is stated for part of the rows, as once, few or many counts, or as a class when the clone is expanded.

>-|-|TRBJ2-7|TRBV5-1
CASSSLVGGAYEQYF
TGCGCCAGCAGCTCGCTGGTCGGGGGAGCCTACGAGCAGTACTTC
>once|-|TRBJ2-7|TRBV28
CASSLTGTLYEQYF
TGTGCCAGCAGCTTGACGGGGACACTTTACGAGCAGTACTTC
>-|-|TRBJ1-1|TRBV21-1
CASSKVWGRVGGTEAFF
TGTGCCAGCAGCAAAGTGTGGGGGAGGGTAGGCGGCACTGAAGCTTTCTTT
>few|-|TRBJ2-7|TRBV19
CASRARATSSYEQYF
TGTGCCAGTAGGGCCAGGGCCACCTCCTCCTACGAGCAGTACTTC
>-|-|TRBJ1-1|TRBV6-5
CASSFPIAMNTEAFF
TGTGCCAGCAGCTTTCCGATAGCCATGAACACTGAAGCTTTCTTT
>few|TRBD1|TRBJ1-6|TRBV9
CASSFGQGLNSPLHF
TGTGCCAGCAGTTTTGGACAGGGCCTTAATTCACCCCTCCACTTT
>-|TRBD1|TRBJ2-1|TRBV4-1
CASSRKGGQGTYNEQFF
TGCGCCAGCAGCCGCAAAGGCGGACAGGGTACCTACAATGAGCAGTTCTTC
>once|-|TRBJ2-7|TRBV7-9
CASSAPTGWIERF
TGTGCCAGCAGCGCCCCCACCGGATGGATTGAGCGCTTC
>few|-|TRBJ2-7|TRBV5-6
CASGAGTTSYEQYF
TGTGCCAGCGGGGCAGGAACTACCTCCTACGAGCAGTACTTC
>-|TRBD2|TRBJ2-7|TRBV27
CASSGTSGSSYEQYF
TGTGCCAGCAGTGGGACTAGCGGGAGCTCCTACGAGCAGTACTTC
>-|-|TRBJ1-2|TRBV5-1
CASSSRHAADGYTF
TGCGCCAGCAGCTCGCGACATGCCGCCGATGGCTACACCTTC
>many|-|TRBJ1-1|TRBV7-9
CASSLSGDEAFF
TGTGCCAGCAGCTTATCAGGGGACGAGGCTTTCTTT
>-|-|TRBJ1-2|TRBV5-4
CASSFHFYGYTF
TGTGCCAGCAGCTTCCATTTCTATGGCTACACCTTC
>-|TRBD1|TRBJ2-1|TRBV6-1
CASTREGQGKNEQFF
TGTGCCAGCACCCGCGAGGGACAGGGGAAGAATGAGCAGTTCTTC
>-|-|TRBJ1-2|TRBV10-3
CAISDPGQFANYGYTF
TGTGCCATCAGTGACCCCGGACAGTTCGCTAACTATGGCTACACCTTC
>-|TRBD1|TRBJ2-3|TRBV2
CASEYGRGPDTQYF
TGTGCCAGTGAATACGGTAGGGGGCCAGATACGCAGTATTTT
>-|-|TRBJ1-6|TRBV15
CATSNVRDINSPLHF
TGTGCCACCAGCAATGTCCGGGACATAAATTCACCCCTCCACTTT
>once|-|TRBJ2-7|TRBV4-2
CASSQQELAYEQYF
TGTGCCAGCAGCCAGCAGGAACTAGCCTACGAGCAGTACTTC
>few|-|TRBJ1-3|TRBV28
CASSRPGGNTIYF
TGTGCCAGCAGCCGCCCGGGGGGAAACACCATATATTTT
>-|-|TRBJ1-5|TRBV4-2
CASSQVTNQPQHF
TGTGCCAGCAGCCAAGTCACAAATCAGCCCCAGCATTTT
>few|TRBD1|TRBJ2-3|TRBV5-1
CASSSGGGTDTQYF
TGCGCCAGCAGTTCAGGGGGAGGCACAGATACGCAGTATTTT
>-|TRBD1|TRBJ2-7|TRBV27
CASSPQGQGYEQYF
TGTGCCAGCTCACCCCAGGGACAGGGCTACGAGCAGTACTTC
>-|TRBD1|TRBJ2-2|TRBV30
CACWTGENTGELFF
TGTGCCTGCTGGACAGGGGAGAACACCGGGGAGCTGTTTTTT
>-|TRBD2|TRBJ2-2|TRBV28
CASTLLAGASGELFF
TGTGCCAGCACCCTACTAGCGGGAGCGTCCGGGGAGCTGTTTTTT
>-|-|TRBJ1-1|TRBV6-6
CASSYDFQWRTEAFF
TGTGCCAGCAGTTATGACTTCCAGTGGAGAACTGAAGCTTTCTTT
>-|-|TRBJ2-1|TRBV10-1
CASSAPTGNEQFF
TGCGCCAGCAGTGCCCCAACAGGGAATGAGCAGTTCTTC